These 17 T cell receptor beta chains originate from one sample sequenced in a study of T cells after yellow fever vaccination. From the 5' RACE reads, TCRdb called clonotypes with MiXCR, one entry per CDR3 protein. The sample lists 250,000 to 350,000 distinct CDR3 sequences; around 4.5% were seen once. This sample comprised PBMCs, obtained 15 days after the yellow fever booster vaccination. These receptors all come from a man aged 18-30 years who received the YFV17D yellow fever vaccine.

This clonotype was detected ten times or more. V and J are TRBV5-1 and TRBJ1-2; D perhaps matches TRBD1 (6 bases). Germline V gives CDR1 SGHRS, CDR2 YFSETQ. The CDR3 loop spans 13 amino acids. V lost 4 bases, J lost 3 bases, and 10 bases lay in between. The DNA of the CDR3 is TGCGCCAGCAGCAGGACAGCGGACTATGGCTACACCTTC. Translating gives CASSRTADYGYTF. Full variable domain (outside the CDR3, taken from reference TRBV5-1 and TRBJ1-2): KAGVTQTPRYLIKTRGQQVTLSCSPISGHRSVSWYQQTPGQGLQFLFEYFSETQRNKGNFPGRFSGRQFSNSRSEMNVSTLELGDSALYLCASSRTADYGYTFGSGTRLTVV.

This clonotype showed up many times. J is TRBJ2-7 and V is TRBV10-2, with D uncertain. Germline loops: CDR1 WSHSY, CDR2 SAAADI. The V end was cut by 4 bases, the J end by 3 bases, with 7 bases between. The CDR3 is 12 amino acids. This chain's CDR3 is CASSVSLYEQYV. Written as DNA, the CDR3 is TGCGCCAGCAGTGTTTCCCTCTACGAGCAGTACGTC.

V usage is TRBV7-9 and J usage is TRBJ2-5, with TRBD2 identical over 8 bases. J was trimmed by 3 bases and V by 5 bases; bases with no gene match: 8. CDR3 size: 15 residues. From germline, CDR1 is SEHNR and CDR2 FQNEAQ (reference sequence). CDR3 sequence reads: CASSELAEPEETQYF. The CDR3 region has the DNA TGTGCCAGCAGCGAACTAGCGGAGCCCGAAGAGACCCAGTACTTC.

This clonotype was found many times. This chain connects TRBV29-1 to TRBJ2-3; 9 nucleotides agree with TRBD1. Trimming removed 6 bases from V and 4 bases from J; junction bases left unmatched: 5. The CDR3 totals 13 residues. From germline, CDR1 is SQVTM and CDR2 ANQGSEA. The CDR3 bases are TGCAGCGTCTACAGGGGGCTGCCAGATACGCAGTATTTT. Its protein is CSVYRGLPDTQYF.

The J gene is TRBJ2-5, the V gene TRBV20-1, with a tentative D call TRBD1 (5 bases). This CDR3 comprises 16 residues. CDR1 and CDR2 (germline): DFQATT, SNEGSKA (reference sequence). Trimming took off 1 base at V and 3 bases at J, with 18 bases between the two ends. The CDR3 is CSARVVGAILKETQYF. CDR3 DNA: TGCAGTGCTAGAGTAGTAGGGGCGATTTTGAAAGAGACCCAGTACTTC.

This clonotype was detected ten times or more. CDR3 loop: CASPVAEGSGELFF. CDR3 in DNA: TGTGCCAGCCCCGTGGCCGAGGGGAGCGGGGAGCTGTTTTTT. The gene calls are TRBV7-9 and TRBJ2-2; D tentatively fits TRBD1 or TRBD2 (5 bases each). The CDR3 is 14 residues long. Trimming took 8 bases from V and 7 from J, leaving 17 bases between them. Germline CDR1 SEHNR, CDR2 FQNEAQ (reference sequence).

This clonotype was seen many times. This chain joins TRBV12-3 or TRBV12-4 and TRBJ2-2; perhaps TRBD2 as D (6 bases). This CDR3 contains 14 residues. V lost 7 bases and J 4 bases, leaving 13 bases between the germline ends. CDR3 sequence reads: CASTGAGTTGELFF. The CDR3 DNA reads TGTGCCAGCACCGGCGCGGGGACCACCGGGGAGCTGTTTTTT.

The CDR3 nucleotides are TGCAGTGCTCCGACAGGGCCGGACACTGAAGCTTTCTTT. Translation: CSAPTGPDTEAFF. The gene calls are TRBV20-1 and TRBJ1-1; the match to TRBD1 covers 7 bases. This CDR3 spans 13 amino acids. J was trimmed by 3 bases and V by 5 bases; bases with no gene match: 6. CDR1 is DFQATT and CDR2 is SNEGSKA in the germline V gene (reference sequence).

This clonotype was observed a few times. The gene calls are TRBV11-3 and TRBJ2-2, with 9 bases identical to TRBD1. The germline V gene encodes CDR1 SGHNT and CDR2 YENEEA. V shed 5 bases, J shed 6 bases, and the junction held 7 bases outside the gene matches. The CDR3 consists of 15 residues. The CDR3 region is CASSRGQGIAGELFF. The CDR3 nucleotides are TGTGCCAGCAGCCGGGGACAGGGAATTGCCGGGGAGCTGTTTTTT.

This clonotype was seen many times. CDR3 coding DNA: TGTGCCAGCAGCCAAGATCCGGACAGGGAATACACCATATATTTT. Translating it yields CASSQDPDREYTIYF. The rearrangement uses TRBV4-2 and TRBJ1-3; 8 nucleotides line up with TRBD1. The V segment lost 0 bases and the J segment 8 bases; nucleotides outside the gene matches: 6. The CDR3 totals 15 residues. The germline V gene has CDR1 LGHNA and CDR2 YNFKEQ.

This clonotype was counted between two and nine times. This chain uses TRBV28 with TRBJ1-2, with 8 bases that match TRBD1. V was clipped by 11 bases and J by 3 bases; unmatched bases: 17. This CDR3 region has 16 residues. Per the germline V gene, CDR1 is MDHEN and CDR2 is SYDVKM. The chain's CDR3 is CAATSPRQGYDYGYTF. CDR3 in DNA: TGTGCCGCGACATCCCCGAGACAGGGGTATGACTATGGCTACACCTTC.

In this sample, this clonotype turned up many times. The rearrangement links TRBV6-5 to TRBJ2-5; the match to TRBD2 covers 10 bases. The CDR3 contains 14 residues. Germline V gene sequence: CDR1 MNHEY, CDR2 SVGAGI. V shed 4 bases and J 5 bases; nucleotides not matched to a gene: 4. The CDR3 DNA is TGTGCCAGCAGTTCCAGCGGGGGGGGGGAGACCCAGTACTTC. Protein sequence: CASSSSGGGETQYF.

This clonotype was seen a few times. The rearrangement links TRBV7-9 to TRBJ1-2; TRBD1 agrees at 7 bases. Germline CDR1 reads SEHNR; CDR2 reads FQNEAQ (reference sequence). J gave up 4 bases and V 1 base, and 18 bases lay outside the gene matches. The CDR3 covers 19 residues. The CDR3 bases are TGTGCCAGCAGCTTAGGCCCCCGGGACAGCCTATCTTCGGGCTATGGCTACACCTTC. Amino acids: CASSLGPRDSLSSGYGYTF.

The chain uses TRBV6-1 and TRBJ1-5; D not certain. The CDR3 is 14 amino acids. CDR1 is MNHNS and CDR2 is SASEGT in the germline V gene. V lost 8 bases and J lost 3, with 14 bases in between. CDR3 region: CASAERTINQPQHF. The DNA for the CDR3 is TGTGCCAGCGCAGAAAGGACCATCAATCAGCCCCAGCATTTT.

This clonotype was observed a few times. The genes are TRBV5-1 and TRBJ2-5, with TRBD1 matching 8 bases. Losses at the gene ends were 4 bases for V and 4 bases for J; bases not matched to a gene: 9. Germline CDR1 SGHRS, CDR2 YFSETQ. The CDR3 contains 15 residues. The CDR3 sequence is CASSPGQGSVETQYF. DNA of the CDR3: TGCGCCAGCAGCCCCGGACAGGGCAGTGTAGAGACCCAGTACTTC.

At least ten counts were recorded for this clonotype. The chain couples TRBV12-3 or TRBV12-4 to TRBJ1-2, with D perhaps TRBD1 (6 bases). V was clipped by 5 bases and J by 4 bases, with 11 bases between them. The CDR3 runs to 13 residues. The CDR3 region is CASSPGTPYGYTF. CDR3 DNA sequence: TGTGCCAGCAGTCCCGGGACACCCTATGGCTACACCTTC.

The chain links TRBV5-4 to TRBJ1-4, with 12 bases lining up with TRBD1. Trimming took 2 bases from V and 11 from J; bases not matched to a gene: 7. Germline-derived CDR1 and CDR2 are SGHNT and YYREEE (reference sequence). The CDR3 is 15 residues long. In DNA, the CDR3 is TGTGCCAGCAGCTTCACGGGACAGGGGGCGCGGAAACTGTTTTTT. Translation: CASSFTGQGARKLFF.